The clone carrying this T cell receptor (beta chain) was found a few times. Its specificity is not known. The data are from a study of cytomegalovirus exposure and HLA in healthy donors. With 60 Vbeta and 13 Jbeta primers, the PCR was carried out. Only in-frame clones appear in the TCRdb table, and some are missing; sequencing was by immunoSEQ multiplex PCR. The sample consists of around 200,000 clones, 77% of them appearing once. Whole-study results and caveats: Researchers reportedly found TCR beta sequences accurately predicted most subjects' HLA-A and HLA-B alleles.

Germline values: CDR1 MDHEN, CDR2 SYDVKM. There are 14 residues in the CDR3. V lost 7 bases, J lost 0 bases, and 13 bases lay in between. The chain is built from TRBV28 and TRBJ2-7, with D tentatively TRBD1 (5 bases). The clonotype originates from a woman aged 55-69 years in good health and CMV-seropositive. Sequenced: PBMCs. The CDR3 DNA reads TGTGCCAGCATAGGGCAGGGCGACTCCTACGAGCAGTACTTC. Amino acids: CASIGQGDSYEQYF.